These 23 T cell receptor beta chains were sequenced from one sample in a study of blood T cell repertoires in COVID-19. Some clones are missing from TCRdb's copy, which holds only in-frame ones; the method was immunoSEQ multiplex PCR. The sample shows 130,000 to 150,000 clones, approximately 82% of them seen only once. Sequencing used peripheral blood. Receptors originate from a man in his sixties with active or convalescent COVID-19.

The rearrangement joins TRBV11-2 to TRBJ1-2; 7 positions agree with TRBD1. V lost 6 bases to trimming and J lost 2 bases; unmatched junction nucleotides: 9. Germline CDR1 and CDR2: SGHAT and FQNNGV. CDR3 length: 15 residues. The CDR3 protein is CASRFRQGNNYGYTF. CDR3 sequence (DNA): TGTGCCAGCAGATTCCGACAGGGCAACAACTATGGCTACACCTTC.

This chain connects TRBV11-3 to TRBJ2-2, with TRBD2 matching 14 bases. This CDR3 region has 18 residues. The germline V gene has CDR1 SGHNT and CDR2 YENEEA. V trimming: 5 bases; J trimming: 6 bases; junction bases outside the gene matches: 11. The CDR3 protein is CASSPMWGTSGRPGELFF. For the CDR3, the DNA is TGTGCCAGCAGCCCTATGTGGGGGACTAGCGGGAGACCCGGGGAGCTGTTTTTT.

J is TRBJ2-5 and V is TRBV7-7; 7 nucleotides agree with TRBD1. The CDR3 runs 16 residues. Germline CDR1 SSHAT, CDR2 FNYEAQ (reference sequence). V was pared by 5 bases and J by 4 bases, with 13 bases of the junction left unmatched. CDR3 DNA sequence: TGTGCCAGCAGCCTCGGGACAGCCATCCGGTTAGAGACCCAGTACTTC. The encoded protein is CASSLGTAIRLETQYF.

V is TRBV7-9 and J is TRBJ1-2; 11 bases align to TRBD1. The CDR3 runs to 18 residues. Germline CDR1 and CDR2: SEHNR and FQNEAQ (reference sequence). V lost 5 bases to trimming and J lost 0 bases; unmatched junction nucleotides: 11. The CDR3 DNA reads as TGTGCCAGCAGCCCACGCAACCCGGGACAGGGGGCTAACTATGGCTACACCTTC. Protein sequence: CASSPRNPGQGANYGYTF.

V usage is TRBV7-2 and J usage is TRBJ1-2, with D unresolved. Looked up from germline, CDR1 is SGHTA and CDR2 is FQGNSA. This CDR3 is built from 13 residues. With 5 bases removed from V and 8 bases from J, the gap between germline ends came to 15 bases. The CDR3 DNA reads TGTGCCAGCAGCCCTGAGGGATTATGGGGCTACACCTTC. It encodes CASSPEGLWGYTF.

This chain connects TRBV6-5 to TRBJ1-2; D gene unclear. Per the germline V gene, CDR1 is MNHEY and CDR2 is SVGAGI. V was clipped by 0 bases and J by 7 bases, with 15 bases between them. This CDR3 has 15 residues. CDR3 amino acids: CASSYSGLVPAGYTF. The CDR3 coding sequence is TGTGCCAGCAGTTACTCGGGCCTCGTTCCCGCTGGCTACACCTTC.

V gene TRBV27 combines with J gene TRBJ2-2; D unresolved. The CDR3 covers 13 residues. Germline CDR1 MNHEY, CDR2 SMNVEV (reference sequence). With 2 bases removed from V and 6 bases from J, the gap between germline ends came to 7 bases. CDR3 in amino acids: CASSLRVAGELFF. In nucleotides, the CDR3 is TGTGCCAGCAGTTTACGGGTTGCCGGGGAGCTGTTTTTT.

This chain connects TRBV27 to TRBJ1-2, with a weak D call TRBD1 (6 bases). Trimming took off 4 bases at V and 4 bases at J, with 10 bases between the two ends. Germline lookup yields CDR1 MNHEY and CDR2 SMNVEV (reference sequence). CDR3 length equals 13 residues. The CDR3 sequence: CASSSGHPYGYTF. The DNA of the CDR3 is TGTGCCAGCAGTTCGGGACACCCCTATGGCTACACCTTC.

This chain links TRBV5-1 with TRBJ2-7; TRBD1 aligns across 9 bases. The V gene's germline CDR1 is SGHRS and CDR2 YFSETQ. After removal of 0 bases from V and 7 bases from J, the junction contained 11 bases not matched to a gene. This CDR3 contains 16 residues. CDR3 in DNA: TGCGCCAGCAGCTTGGTCGGGACAGGGTCCCTCCGGGAGCAGTACTTC. The encoded protein is CASSLVGTGSLREQYF.

The gene calls are TRBV3-1 (or the pseudogene TRBV3-2) and TRBJ2-7; a weak D match, TRBD2 (6 bases). Trimming shortened V by 1 base and J by 3 bases, and 13 bases separated the two germline ends. This CDR3 has 15 amino acids. Per the germline V gene, CDR1 is LGHDT and CDR2 is YNNKEL (reference sequence). The CDR3 coding sequence is TGTGCCAGCAGCCAAGCCGGGGGAATAAACTACGAGCAGTACTTC. It yields the protein CASSQAGGINYEQYF.

The chain employs TRBV11-3 and TRBJ1-2, with D maybe TRBD1 (5 bases). This CDR3 is 12 amino acids long. Trimming cost V 4 bases and J 4 bases, with 7 bases left between them. Germline V gene sequence: CDR1 SGHNT, CDR2 YENEEA. CDR3 nucleotides: TGTGCCAGCAGCTCGGGACTCTATGGCTACACCTTC. It translates to CASSSGLYGYTF.

This clone was counted between two and nine times. The chain links TRBV25-1 to TRBJ1-2, with a possible D match to TRBD1 (6 bases). The V gene lost 4 bases and the J gene lost 5 bases, with 14 bases spanning the gap. The CDR3 is made up of 14 amino acids. Germline CDR1 and CDR2: MGHDK and SYGVNS. The CDR3 sequence: CASSGATGSYGYTF. Here the CDR3 DNA reads TGTGCCAGCAGTGGGGCGACAGGTAGTTATGGCTACACCTTC.

For the CDR3, the DNA is TGTGCCAGTACCAAACGAGATCTCGGGGAGCTGTTTTTT. Translating gives CASTKRDLGELFF. This chain connects TRBV19 to TRBJ2-2; D uncertain. The CDR3 loop spans 13 amino acids. Deletions cut 7 bases from V and 7 bases from J, with 13 bases between. The germline CDR1 and CDR2 sequences are LNHDA and SQIVND (reference sequence).

The J gene is TRBJ1-4, the V gene TRBV11-3, with a tentative D call TRBD1 (5 bases). Germline V gene sequence: CDR1 SGHNT, CDR2 YENEEA. This CDR3 has 14 amino acids. Trimming removed 3 bases at V and 7 bases at J, with 12 bases between. CDR3 bases: TGTGCCAGCAGCTTCACAGGTATGTCTGAAAAACTGTTTTTT. Its protein product is CASSFTGMSEKLFF.

This sequence joins TRBV9 and TRBJ1-4; a possible D gene is TRBD1 (5 bases). Germline values: CDR1 SGDLS, CDR2 YYNGEE. The CDR3 runs to 15 residues. V lost 0 bases, J lost 8 bases, and 14 bases lay in between. The DNA for the CDR3 is TGTGCCAGCAGCGTAGGCCCCGGGGACTTCGAAAAACTGTTTTTT. Amino acids: CASSVGPGDFEKLFF.

This clone has a single count. This chain uses TRBV6-2 or TRBV6-3 with TRBJ1-1, with D possibly matching TRBD1 (6 bases). CDR1 is MNHEY and CDR2 is SVGEGT in the germline V gene. This CDR3 is 17 amino acids long. V shed 0 bases and J shed 1 base, with 15 bases lying between them. This CDR3 reads CASSYSVQGWKNTEAFF. The CDR3 DNA follows: TGTGCCAGCAGTTACTCAGTGCAGGGGTGGAAGAACACTGAAGCTTTCTTT.

V is TRBV5-6 and J is TRBJ2-4; unclear D gene. V was shortened by 2 bases and J by 5 bases, with 5 bases between the two germline ends. CDR1 is SGHDT, CDR2 YYEEEE, per germline. The CDR3 contains 12 residues. The CDR3 bases are TGTGCCAGCAGCTTTACAGAAAACATTCAGTACTTC. Amino acid sequence: CASSFTENIQYF.

The chain carries TRBV5-1 and TRBJ2-1; maybe TRBD2 (5 bases). The V end lost 3 bases, the J end lost 7 bases, and 14 bases lay between the germline ends. CDR1 is SGHRS, CDR2 YFSETQ, per germline. CDR3 size: 14 residues. The CDR3 nucleotides read TGCGCCAGCAGCTCACCGGGCACGGGGAATGAGCAGTTCTTC. Translation: CASSSPGTGNEQFF.

The chain combines TRBV7-9 with TRBJ2-5; TRBD1 matches 8 bases. Germline values: CDR1 SEHNR, CDR2 FQNEAQ (reference sequence). The CDR3 length is 14 residues. Losses at the gene ends were 3 bases for V and 5 bases for J; bases not matched to a gene: 5. CDR3 sequence (DNA): TGTGCCAGCAGCTTTGTCAGGGGGCTGGAGACCCAGTACTTC. Protein product: CASSFVRGLETQYF.

V gene TRBV19 combines with J gene TRBJ2-2; D gene ambiguous. Germline CDR1 reads LNHDA; CDR2 reads SQIVND (reference sequence). Between the trimmed V and J ends, which lost 6 bases and 5 bases, there was a span of 16 bases. The CDR3 has 15 amino acids. The chain's CDR3 is CASRFTPQLTGELFF. The CDR3, as DNA: TGTGCCAGTAGATTCACTCCTCAACTGACCGGGGAGCTGTTTTTT.

The chain links TRBV6-6 to TRBJ2-1; 13 bases align to TRBD2. V dropped 4 bases and J dropped 7; count of bases not matched to a gene: 4. The germline gives CDR1 MNHNY, CDR2 SVGAGI (reference sequence). The CDR3 runs to 15 residues. The CDR3 coding sequence is TGTGCCAGCAGTTTGCCGGGACTAGCGGGGAATGAGCAGTTCTTC. Encoded protein: CASSLPGLAGNEQFF.

The J gene is TRBJ1-1, the V gene TRBV11-3, with D uncertain. Trimming removed 5 bases at V and 5 bases at J, with 18 bases between. Germline V gene lookup returns CDR1 SGHNT and CDR2 YENEEA. The CDR3 totals 15 residues. DNA for the CDR3: TGTGCCAGCAGCCCGAGGGCTACCTCATGGACTGAAGCTTTCTTT. Its protein is CASSPRATSWTEAFF.

Notes on this clone: A read error may explain this, as a much larger clone is one base away. This sequence joins TRBV12-3 or TRBV12-4 and TRBJ1-2; 7 bases are shared with TRBD1. The CDR3 has 13 residues. Losses at the gene ends were 6 bases for V and 1 base for J; bases not matched to a gene: 2. The CDR3 loop is CASSRDSNYGYTF. The CDR3 region has the DNA TGTGCCAGCAGCCGGGACAGTAACTATGGCTACACCTTC.